Listed here are 21 T cell receptor beta chains from one sample, sequenced in a study of T cells after yellow fever vaccination. MiXCR, run by TCRdb on the 5' RACE reads, gives a single entry per CDR3 protein. The sample consists of some 300,000 distinct CDR3 sequences, 7% to 10% of them appearing once. Sequencing used PBMCs, obtained more than 35 days after the first yellow fever vaccination. The receptors derive from a young man who received the YFV17D yellow fever vaccine.

This clonotype showed up just a few times. The chain joins TRBV29-1 to TRBJ2-2, with 11 bases matching TRBD2. The length of the CDR3 is 16 residues. V gave up 6 bases and J gave up 1 base; unmatched junction bases: 7. CDR1 SQVTM and CDR2 ANQGSEA come from the germline V gene. DNA of the CDR3: TGCAGCGTCCGGTCCACTAGCGGGGGGAACACCGGGGAGCTGTTTTTT. Translating it yields CSVRSTSGGNTGELFF.

This chain connects TRBV7-9 to TRBJ2-7; tentative D call: TRBD2 (6 bases). V dropped 6 bases and J dropped 3 bases, with 12 bases sitting between them. This CDR3 comprises 13 residues. Germline CDR1 and CDR2: SEHNR and FQNEAQ (reference sequence). The CDR3 nucleotides are TGTGCCAGCAGTACCGGGGGATACTACGAGCAGTACTTC. This encodes CASSTGGYYEQYF. Using reference TRBV7-9 and TRBJ2-7 for the parts outside the CDR3, the full variable domain is DTGVSQNPRHKITKRGQNVTFRCDPISEHNRLYWYRQTLGQGPEFLTYFQNEAQLEKSRLLSDRFSAERPKGSFSTLEIQRTEQGDSAMYLCASSTGGYYEQYFGPGTRLTVT.

This clonotype has ten or more counts. The CDR3 DNA follows: TGCGCCAGCAGCTTCTCAAAAGACAGCTCCACTGAAGCTTTCTTT. It codes for CASSFSKDSSTEAFF. V is TRBV5-1 and J is TRBJ1-1; tentatively, D is TRBD1 (5 bases). Germline assignment: CDR1 SGHRS and CDR2 YFSETQ. The length of the CDR3 is 15 residues. V shed 2 bases and J shed 4 bases, with 15 bases lying between them.

This clonotype came up many times. This rearrangement joins TRBV30 to TRBJ1-1; D call uncertain. Germline-derived CDR1 and CDR2 are GTSNPN and SVGIG (reference sequence). This CDR3 is built from 14 residues. Trimming stripped 4 bases from V and 0 bases from J, with 12 bases between. Here the CDR3 reads CAWIQSAMNTEAFF. CDR3 nucleotide sequence: TGTGCCTGGATCCAGTCTGCTATGAACACTGAAGCTTTCTTT.

Only a few counts were recorded for this clonotype. The V and J genes are TRBV19 and TRBJ1-1, with no clear D. CDR3 length equals 14 residues. Trimming stripped 3 bases from V and 3 bases from J, with 11 bases between. Germline values: CDR1 LNHDA, CDR2 SQIVND (reference sequence). The CDR3 protein is CASSISPMDTEAFF. Here the CDR3 DNA reads TGTGCCAGTAGTATTAGTCCCATGGACACTGAAGCTTTCTTT. Full variable domain (remainder filled in from reference TRBV19 and TRBJ1-1): DGGITQSPKYLFRKEGQNVTLSCEQNLNHDAMYWYRQDPGQGLRLIYYSQIVNDFQKGDIAEGYSVSREKKESFPLTVTSAQKNPTAFYLCASSISPMDTEAFFGQGTRLTVV.

This clonotype turned up a few times. This chain uses TRBV7-7 with TRBJ2-5; no definite D call. V lost 5 bases and J lost 5, with 18 bases in between. Germline CDR1 reads SSHAT; CDR2 reads FNYEAQ (reference sequence). This CDR3 has 15 amino acids. CDR3 residues: CASSPGQAWGETQYF. The CDR3 nucleotides read TGTGCCAGCAGCCCAGGCCAGGCTTGGGGTGAGACCCAGTACTTC.

The chain is built from TRBV10-3 and TRBJ1-5; D not certain. Trimming took off 0 bases at V and 0 bases at J, with 9 bases between the two ends. The CDR3 has 16 residues. Germline CDR1 ENHRY, CDR2 SYGVKD. This CDR3 reads CAISESGVNSNQPQHF. CDR3 nucleotide sequence: TGTGCCATCAGTGAGTCGGGAGTGAATAGCAATCAGCCCCAGCATTTT.

The chain is built from TRBV20-1 and TRBJ2-3; D call uncertain. The germline V gene encodes CDR1 DFQATT and CDR2 SNEGSKA (reference sequence). The CDR3 contains 13 residues. V shed 6 bases and J shed 0 bases, with 10 bases lying between them. The CDR3 sequence: CSARFLSTDTQYF. CDR3 DNA sequence: TGCAGTGCCCGATTCCTCAGCACAGATACGCAGTATTTT.

Ten or more counts support this clonotype. This rearrangement joins TRBV27 to TRBJ2-5; D not certain. Germline V gene data show CDR1 as MNHEY and CDR2 as SMNVEV (reference sequence). Trimming stripped 2 bases from V and 0 bases from J, with 7 bases between. The CDR3 spans 14 residues. DNA of the CDR3: TGTGCCAGCAGTTTAATGGGCAACCAAGAGACCCAGTACTTC. Protein sequence: CASSLMGNQETQYF.

J is TRBJ2-1 and V is TRBV12-3 or TRBV12-4; D gene ambiguous. The length of the CDR3 is 15 residues. Trimming pared 4 bases from V and 2 bases from J, leaving 12 bases between. In nucleotides, the CDR3 is TGTGCCAGCAGTTCGAACTGGCAGACCTACAATGAGCAGTTCTTC. The encoded protein is CASSSNWQTYNEQFF.

V usage is TRBV20-1 and J usage is TRBJ1-5, with D tentatively TRBD1 (6 bases). This CDR3 has 15 amino acids. Trimming removed 5 bases at V and 7 bases at J, with 21 bases between. In germline, CDR1 is DFQATT, CDR2 SNEGSKA (reference sequence). The CDR3 bases are TGCAGTGCTTCTCTTAGACAGGCCCAGGGACAGCCCCAGCATTTT. Translation: CSASLRQAQGQPQHF.

The CDR3 sequence: CASSERDPGELFF. CDR3 sequence (DNA): TGTGCCAGCAGTGAACGGGACCCCGGGGAGCTGTTTTTT. The chain is built from TRBV12-3 or TRBV12-4 and TRBJ2-2; D may correspond to TRBD1 or TRBD2 (5 bases each). The CDR3 runs to 13 residues. V lost 5 bases and J 6 bases, leaving 10 bases between the germline ends.

The genes are TRBV7-9 and TRBJ2-1; D call uncertain. There are 12 residues in the CDR3. CDR1 is SEHNR, CDR2 FQNEAQ, per germline (reference sequence). The germline V and J ends were trimmed by 1 base and 6 bases, with 4 bases remaining between them. CDR3 coding DNA: TGTGCCAGCAGCTTAGACCTCAATGAGCAGTTCTTC. Protein sequence: CASSLDLNEQFF.

This clonotype was recorded a few times. The V call is TRBV15, the J call TRBJ2-3; D may correspond to TRBD1 or TRBD2 (6 bases each). The CDR3 contains 16 residues. V shed 5 bases and J shed 0 bases, with 15 bases lying between them. Looked up from germline, CDR1 is LNHNV and CDR2 is YYDKDF (reference sequence). The CDR3 is CATSGRGGFSTDTQYF. CDR3 nucleotide sequence: TGTGCCACCAGCGGGAGAGGGGGGTTTAGCACAGATACGCAGTATTTT. The complete variable domain, with remaining parts taken from reference TRBV15 and TRBJ2-3, reads DAMVIQNPRYQVTQFGKPVTLSCSQTLNHNVMYWYQQKSSQAPKLLFHYYDKDFNNEADTPDNFQSRRPNTSFCFLDIRSPGLGDTAMYLCATSGRGGFSTDTQYFGPGTRLTVL.

This CDR3 reads CASSAADRVVTEAFF. The CDR3 nucleotides read TGTGCCAGCAGTGCCGCGGACAGGGTTGTCACTGAAGCTTTCTTT. This sequence joins TRBV2 and TRBJ1-1; 8 positions agree with TRBD1. Germline V CDR1 and CDR2: SNHLY, FYNNEI. J was trimmed by 4 bases and V by 4 bases; bases with no gene match: 8. This CDR3 comprises 15 residues. Together with reference TRBV2 and TRBJ1-1, the CDR3 gives the full variable domain: EPEVTQTPSHQVTQMGQEVILRCVPISNHLYFYWYRQILGQKVEFLVSFYNNEISEKSEIFDDQFSVERPDGSNFTLKIRSTKLEDSAMYFCASSAADRVVTEAFFGQGTRLTVV.

At least ten counts were recorded for this clonotype. The genes are TRBV20-1 and TRBJ1-2, with D unclear. Deletions cut 5 bases from V and 4 bases from J, with 11 bases between. The CDR3 is 12 amino acids. Germline V lookup: CDR1 DFQATT, CDR2 SNEGSKA (reference sequence). DNA of the CDR3: TGCAGTGCTGGCGACAAATTCTATGGCTACACCTTC. As protein: CSAGDKFYGYTF.

This clonotype was counted a few times. V is TRBV12-3 or TRBV12-4 and J is TRBJ2-5; a possible D gene is TRBD2 (7 bases). V lost 5 bases to trimming and J lost 5 bases, with 15 bases between them. The CDR3 totals 14 residues. In DNA form, the CDR3 reads TGTGCCAGCAGTCGAACCGGGGGGCCCGAGACCCAGTACTTC. Translation: CASSRTGGPETQYF.

In this sample, this clonotype turned up a few times. The V and J genes are TRBV6-1 and TRBJ2-7; possible D gene TRBD1, 6 bases. V lost 8 bases and J lost 8, with 19 bases in between. From germline, CDR1 is MNHNS and CDR2 SASEGT. The CDR3 loop spans 13 amino acids. In DNA, the CDR3 is TGTGCCAGCTATCGGGACACGTCCCCGAAGCAGTACTTC. Protein sequence: CASYRDTSPKQYF.

The V gene is TRBV12-5, the J gene TRBJ2-7; D perhaps matches TRBD2 (7 bases). This CDR3 is 13 amino acids long. The germline CDR1 and CDR2 sequences are LGHNT and FRNRAP. With 7 bases removed from V and 3 bases from J, the gap between germline ends came to 13 bases. CDR3 amino acids: CASVPGGHYEQYF. CDR3 sequence (DNA): TGTGCTAGTGTTCCCGGGGGGCACTACGAGCAGTACTTC.

This clonotype was seen more than once but under ten times. The chain combines TRBV5-1 with TRBJ1-2; unclear D gene. The germline gives CDR1 SGHRS, CDR2 YFSETQ. Trimming took 0 bases from V and 8 from J, leaving 11 bases between them. CDR3 length: 13 residues. CDR3 nucleotides: TGCGCCAGCAGCTTGGATCTTGGGGAAGGCTACACCTTC. Protein: CASSLDLGEGYTF.

This clonotype was detected a few times. The rearrangement uses TRBV5-1 and TRBJ2-1, with 10 nucleotides matching TRBD2. Germline V gene lookup returns CDR1 SGHRS and CDR2 YFSETQ. The CDR3 contains 16 residues. The ends lost 0 bases at V and 5 bases at J; junction bases unmatched: 5. The CDR3 loop is CASSLETSGVNNEQFF. In DNA form, the CDR3 reads TGCGCCAGCAGCTTGGAAACTAGCGGGGTAAACAATGAGCAGTTCTTC.